Below, 27 T cell receptor delta chains from the same sample are listed, as sequenced in a study of Vδ1+ human thymocytes (dated by TCRdb to between 2017 and 2018). The research as a whole found: The thymic TRG and TRD repertoires appeared highly polyclonal, with Gaussian CDR3 length distributions, in contrast to the oligoclonal repertoires of peripheral blood.

Which antigens these TCRs recognize remains unknown. These reads were obtained on an Illumina MiSeq. RNA was isolated using the RNeasy mini kit, and reverse transcription was performed with Superscript III. CDR3 amplicons were generated by multiplex PCR with pooled V-gene forward primers and a constant-region reverse primer carrying Illumina adaptor overhangs. TCRdb reanalyzed the public reads with the CATT caller, and identical DNA sequences were merged afterwards. The sample table shows more than 50,000 delta-chain clones, and around a sixth are seen once. Roughly 0.5% of the sample goes to the ten largest clones. The sample comprised Vdelta1+ gamma-delta thymocytes from the thymus. Interpreted using the paper, the cell subset or site label stands for: FACS-sorted CD3+ TCRalphabeta- TCRVdelta1+ TCRVdelta2- thymocytes. Every receptor here comes from a boy less than two years old who had congenital heart surgery.

The rearrangement links TRDV1 to TRDJ1; 7 nucleotides align to TRDD3. The CDR3 runs to 20 residues. Germline assignment: CDR1 TSWWSYY and CDR2 QGS. Trimming took 1 base from V and 3 from J; bases not matched to a gene: 20. This chain's CDR3 is CALGEPEGGIQLKEADKLIF. The CDR3 DNA sequence: TGTGCTCTTGGGGAACCAGAGGGGGGGATCCAACTTAAGGAGGCCGATAAACTCATCTTT.

The chain combines TRDV1 with TRDJ1, with 7 positions matching TRDD3. The CDR3 is 17 amino acids. Germline V lookup: CDR1 TSWWSYY, CDR2 QGS. The junction had 13 bases not matched to a gene; V was cut back by 6 bases and J by 0 bases. DNA of the CDR3: TGTGCTCTTGGCCTCTATACTGGGGACCGATACACCGATAAACTCATCTTT. Translated, it gives CALGLYTGDRYTDKLIF.

This clone was recorded a few times. J is TRDJ1 and V is TRDV1; 9 positions agree with TRDD3. The V and J ends lost 2 bases and 0 bases, in that order; junction bases with no gene match: 13. Germline V lookup: CDR1 TSWWSYY, CDR2 QGS. CDR3 length equals 19 residues. The CDR3 DNA is TGTGCTCTTGGGGAAGAATGGGGGATAATCAAACCGTACACCGATAAACTCATCTTT. It encodes CALGEEWGIIKPYTDKLIF.

This clone appeared a few times. The chain employs TRDV1 and TRDJ1; 9 bases line up with TRDD3. The CDR3 extends over 21 amino acids. Germline-derived CDR1 and CDR2 are TSWWSYY and QGS. V was clipped by 5 bases and J by 2 bases; unmatched bases: 24. DNA of the CDR3: TGTGCTCTTGGGCCATGGGGGGGGATACCATCTCCCCATTTTGGGACCGATAAACTCATCTTT. Residues: CALGPWGGIPSPHFGTDKLIF.

This clone was picked up a small number of times. The gene calls are TRDV1 and TRDJ1, with TRDD1 as a possible D gene (5 bases). This CDR3 comprises 19 residues. In germline, CDR1 is TSWWSYY, CDR2 QGS. V was shortened by 5 bases and J by 0 bases, with 25 bases between the two germline ends. In DNA, the CDR3 is TGTGCTCTTGGGATTTCTGCGAGGGACCCGAATAGATACACCGATAAACTCATCTTT. Amino acids: CALGISARDPNRYTDKLIF.

This clone was found a few times. The chain carries TRDV1 and TRDJ1, with TRDD3 matching over 10 bases. The CDR3 runs to 17 residues. The junction had 5 bases not matched to a gene; V was cut back by 0 bases and J by 1 base. Germline V gene lookup returns CDR1 TSWWSYY and CDR2 QGS. The CDR3 protein is CALGELVWGITTDKLIF. DNA for the CDR3: TGTGCTCTTGGGGAACTAGTCTGGGGGATAACCACCGATAAACTCATCTTT.

V gene TRDV1 combines with J gene TRDJ1, with D unresolved. The germline V and J ends were trimmed by 0 bases and 2 bases, with 10 bases remaining between them. From germline, CDR1 is TSWWSYY and CDR2 QGS. This CDR3 has 15 residues. The CDR3 nucleotides are TGTGCTCTTGGGGAACTGCGAGCTACTACCGATAAACTCATCTTT. This translates into CALGELRATTDKLIF.

This clone appeared a few times. The V and J genes are TRDV1 and TRDJ1; 10 bases agree with TRDD3. Trimming removed 5 bases from V and 1 base from J; junction bases left unmatched: 16. Germline loops: CDR1 TSWWSYY, CDR2 QGS. This CDR3 comprises 19 residues. CDR3 residues: CALGNFLPILGDSTDKLIF. In nucleotides, the CDR3 is TGTGCTCTTGGGAACTTCCTCCCTATTCTGGGGGATAGCACCGATAAACTCATCTTT.

The chain uses TRDV1 and TRDJ1; TRDD3 aligns across 7 bases. This CDR3 is built from 17 residues. Germline lookup yields CDR1 TSWWSYY and CDR2 QGS. With 4 bases clipped from V and 1 base from J, the junction kept 12 bases outside the gene matches. The CDR3 sequence: CALGANNRLGVTDKLIF. The CDR3 nucleotides read TGTGCTCTTGGGGCGAACAACAGGCTGGGGGTCACCGATAAACTCATCTTT.

Remarks on this clone: Other DNA sequences of this sample code for an identical CDR3. This chain links TRDV1 with TRDJ1; the match to TRDD3 covers 10 bases. CDR1 and CDR2 from the germline V gene are TSWWSYY and QGS. Trimming at V came to 1 base and at J to 0 bases, leaving 11 bases not matched to a gene. CDR3 size: 19 residues. The chain's CDR3 is CALGEPRPSTGGYTDKLIF. The CDR3 nucleotides are TGTGCTCTTGGGGAACCCCGCCCTTCCACTGGGGGATACACCGATAAACTCATCTTT.

J is TRDJ1 and V is TRDV1; tentative D call: TRDD3 (6 bases). The length of the CDR3 is 18 residues. The germline CDR1 and CDR2 sequences are TSWWSYY and QGS. Trimming pared 0 bases from V and 0 bases from J, leaving 17 bases between. The CDR3 reads CALGELWGGYGDTDKLIF. The CDR3 DNA reads as TGTGCTCTTGGGGAACTATGGGGGGGCTACGGGGACACCGATAAACTCATCTTT.

The chain carries TRDV1 and TRDJ2; 9 positions agree with TRDD2. The CDR3 sequence is 19 residues long. V was pared by 3 bases and J by 3 bases, with 14 bases of the junction left unmatched. Per germline, CDR1 TSWWSYY and CDR2 QGS. The CDR3 nucleotides are TGTGCTCTTGGGGACACCTTCCTACCGGCCCCCCTACTGACAGCACAACTCTTCTTT. This translates into CALGDTFLPAPLLTAQLFF.

There are a few counts of this clone. The DNA is left out, because the CDR3 cannot be placed on it with certainty; the CDR3 is given as TCRdb lists it. This CDR3 is also generated by other DNA sequences in the sample. The V call is TRDV3, the J call TRDJ1. The germline CDR1 and CDR2 sequences are TVYSNPD and GDNSRS (reference sequence). With termini counted, the CDR3 has 12 amino acids. CDR3 sequence: CAFGRGTDKLIF.

The chain is built from TRDV1 and TRDJ1; D may be TRDD2 (6 bases). Trimming stripped 2 bases from V and 0 bases from J, with 28 bases between. The CDR3 length is 21 residues. Germline lookup yields CDR1 TSWWSYY and CDR2 QGS. CDR3 sequence reads: CALGESSYVSPMISYTDKLIF. The CDR3 DNA reads as TGTGCTCTTGGGGAATCATCCTACGTATCACCTATGATATCGTACACCGATAAACTCATCTTT.

In this sample, this clone turned up a few times. The chain has TRDV1 and TRDJ1, with 7 bases that match TRDD3. The CDR3 loop spans 20 amino acids. Germline loops: CDR1 TSWWSYY, CDR2 QGS. Losses at the gene ends were 2 bases for V and 3 bases for J; bases not matched to a gene: 21. CDR3 amino acids: CALGEGGFPQTGDRADKLIF. CDR3 nucleotides: TGTGCTCTTGGGGAAGGGGGATTCCCGCAGACTGGGGATAGGGCCGATAAACTCATCTTT.

About this clone itself: Other DNA sequences of this sample code for an identical CDR3. This sequence joins TRDV1 and TRDJ1, with 13 bases matching TRDD3. The J segment lost 4 bases and the V segment lost 0 bases, leaving 26 bases of the junction unmatched. The germline V gene encodes CDR1 TSWWSYY and CDR2 QGS. This CDR3 contains 24 residues. This chain's CDR3 is CALGELAPTNTGGYAGYGCDKLIF. The CDR3 DNA is TGTGCTCTTGGGGAACTAGCCCCTACCAATACTGGGGGATACGCGGGATATGGGTGCGATAAACTCATCTTT.

This clone was observed a few times. The chain links TRDV1 to TRDJ1; 8 positions agree with TRDD3. The CDR3 loop spans 18 amino acids. The V segment lost 0 bases and the J segment 4 bases; nucleotides outside the gene matches: 13. CDR1 is TSWWSYY and CDR2 is QGS in the germline V gene. The CDR3: CALGELGPYEGDNDKLIF. In nucleotides, the CDR3 is TGTGCTCTTGGGGAACTAGGACCCTACGAGGGGGATAACGATAAACTCATCTTT.

This clone was seen a few times. V usage is TRDV1 and J usage is TRDJ1, with D tentatively TRDD3 (5 bases). V shed 3 bases and J shed 5 bases, with 16 bases lying between them. The length of the CDR3 is 15 residues. Germline V gives CDR1 TSWWSYY, CDR2 QGS. Here the CDR3 DNA reads TGTGCTCTTGGGGAGCAGCAGACCCTGGGAGATAAACTCATCTTT. Translated: CALGEQQTLGDKLIF.

This clone has only a few counts. This CDR3 is also generated by other DNA sequences in the sample. The V gene is TRDV2, the J gene TRDJ1, with 12 positions matching TRDD3. The CDR3 is 21 amino acids. CDR1 is GEAIGNYY, CDR2 EKD, per germline. After removal of 1 base from V and 4 bases from J, the junction contained 21 bases not matched to a gene. CDR3 nucleotides: TGTGCCTGTGACACGGCCCAAGACCTCCTTCCTACTGGGGGATACTTCGATAAACTCATCTTT. Translated, it gives CACDTAQDLLPTGGYFDKLIF.

The chain uses TRDV1 and TRDJ1; 10 bases align to TRDD3. Germline V CDR1 and CDR2: TSWWSYY, QGS. The trim removed 5 bases at V and 1 base at J, leaving 25 bases unmatched. CDR3 length: 22 residues. CDR3 region: CALGKPKLPTNPGDTGTDKLIF. DNA of the CDR3: TGTGCTCTTGGGAAACCGAAACTTCCTACTAATCCGGGGGATACGGGCACCGATAAACTCATCTTT.

This clone was detected only a few times. This chain connects TRDV1 to TRDJ1; 8 nucleotides align to TRDD3. In germline, CDR1 is TSWWSYY, CDR2 QGS. The CDR3 consists of 22 residues. V shed 4 bases, J shed 8 bases, and the junction held 33 bases outside the gene matches. The CDR3 region has the DNA TGTGCTCTTGGGGGACCTAGCTACCCGCGCTTTGGGATACGCGTATCATGGGGGAAACTCATCTTT. This encodes CALGGPSYPRFGIRVSWGKLIF.

This chain links TRDV1 with TRDJ1; 7 nucleotides line up with TRDD3. The CDR3 extends over 19 amino acids. CDR1 is TSWWSYY, CDR2 QGS, per germline. After removal of 7 bases from V and 0 bases from J, the junction contained 20 bases not matched to a gene. This CDR3 is CALAAFSGGYAGYTDKLIF. The CDR3 nucleotides read TGTGCTCTTGCGGCCTTCTCCGGTGGATACGCGGGATACACCGATAAACTCATCTTT.

The chain uses TRDV1 and TRDJ1; TRDD2 is a possible D gene (6 bases). CDR1 and CDR2 (germline): TSWWSYY, QGS. Trimming left V 2 bases short and J 6 bases short, with 28 bases between. The CDR3 contains 19 residues. The CDR3 here is CALGEGCPSVDRGFYKLIF. CDR3 sequence (DNA): TGTGCTCTTGGGGAAGGCTGCCCTTCCGTCGATAGAGGGTTTTATAAACTCATCTTT.

This clone was seen a handful of times. The chain employs TRDV1 and TRDJ1; D unclear. V was cut by 1 base and J by 0 bases, with 18 bases left in between. Germline V lookup: CDR1 TSWWSYY, CDR2 QGS. CDR3 size: 18 residues. The CDR3 here is CALGEPGYAGLYTDKLIF. As DNA, the CDR3 is TGTGCTCTTGGGGAACCGGGCTACGCTGGCCTCTACACCGATAAACTCATCTTT.

The genes are TRDV1 and TRDJ1; 11 nucleotides agree with TRDD3. The J segment lost 1 base and the V segment lost 4 bases, leaving 17 bases of the junction unmatched. CDR1 and CDR2 (germline): TSWWSYY, QGS. CDR3 length: 20 amino acids. CDR3 sequence reads: CALGVLGGRGGYGGTDKLIF. In DNA form, the CDR3 reads TGTGCTCTTGGGGTCCTAGGAGGGCGTGGGGGATACGGGGGCACCGATAAACTCATCTTT.

This clone showed up just a few times. This chain joins TRDV1 and TRDJ1; 13 bases are shared with TRDD3. In germline, CDR1 is TSWWSYY, CDR2 QGS. The trim removed 0 bases at V and 0 bases at J, leaving 19 bases unmatched. The CDR3 spans 23 residues. The CDR3 protein is CALGELEALRRLLGDTNTDKLIF. CDR3 DNA sequence: TGTGCTCTTGGGGAACTAGAGGCCCTACGACGCTTACTGGGGGATACGAACACCGATAAACTCATCTTT.

The chain links TRDV1 to TRDJ1, with TRDD3 matching over 11 bases. This CDR3 is 17 amino acids long. Germline CDR1 reads TSWWSYY; CDR2 reads QGS. V shed 1 base, J shed 2 bases, and the junction held 6 bases outside the gene matches. The CDR3 sequence: CALGEPHWGIRTDKLIF. In nucleotides, the CDR3 is TGTGCTCTTGGGGAACCACACTGGGGGATAAGGACCGATAAACTCATCTTT.